A selection of T cell receptor beta chains follows, all from one sample in a study of OX40 agonist ivuxolimab in advanced cancers. Clones were read by immunoSEQ multiplex PCR, and TCRdb kept only the in-frame ones, dropping some. The data hold about 73,000 clones, with around nine tenths observed a single time. The sequences come from CD4+ or CD8+ T cells sorted from blood, collected in a trial of the OX40 agonist ivuxolimab. The receptors stem from an adult with an advanced solid tumor such as melanoma, head and neck, liver or kidney cancer. Both conserved end residues are part of each CDR3. The order of the fields is V gene, clone size, D gene, J gene, CDR3 DNA, CDR3 protein. A D gene is named only where the DNA matches it firmly. Size values are once, few and many counts, or a class for expanded clones, and some rows have none.

v_gene: TRBV4-1
abundance: NA
d_gene: NA
j_gene: TRBJ1-2
CDR3nt: TGCGCCAGCAGCCAAGATCTGGCGGGGGGCTATGGCTACACCTTC
CDR3aa: CASSQDLAGGYGYTF

v_gene: TRBV30
abundance: NA
d_gene: NA
j_gene: TRBJ1-1
CDR3nt: TGTGCCTGGAGTGTATCCGGGACGGGTGGCACTGAAGCTTTCTTT
CDR3aa: CAWSVSGTGGTEAFF

v_gene: TRBV5-1
abundance: NA
d_gene: NA
j_gene: TRBJ2-7
CDR3nt: TGCGCCAGCAGCTTGGGTGGTCGCGACTACGAGCAGTACTTC
CDR3aa: CASSLGGRDYEQYF

v_gene: TRBV4-3
abundance: few
d_gene: TRBD2
j_gene: TRBJ2-2
CDR3nt: TGCGCCAGCAGCCAAGAAGCTGCGGGGGGGAACACCGGGGAGCTGTTTTTT
CDR3aa: CASSQEAAGGNTGELFF

v_gene: TRBV5-4
abundance: once
d_gene: TRBD1
j_gene: TRBJ2-7
CDR3nt: TGTGCCAGCAGCTTAGGACAGGGTCTGACCTACGAGCAGTACTTC
CDR3aa: CASSLGQGLTYEQYF

v_gene: TRBV7-9
abundance: NA
d_gene: NA
j_gene: TRBJ2-5
CDR3nt: TGTGCCAGCAGCTTAAGTGTGCAAGAGACCCAGTACTTC
CDR3aa: CASSLSVQETQYF

v_gene: TRBV5-6
abundance: NA
d_gene: TRBD1
j_gene: TRBJ2-2
CDR3nt: TGTGCCAGCAGCCGTAGACAGGGGGCGCACGGGGAGCTGTTTTTT
CDR3aa: CASSRRQGAHGELFF

v_gene: TRBV5-1
abundance: NA
d_gene: TRBD1
j_gene: TRBJ1-1
CDR3nt: TGCGCCAGCAGGGAGGGGACAGGGAACACTGAAGCTTTCTTT
CDR3aa: CASREGTGNTEAFF

v_gene: TRBV7-3
abundance: NA
d_gene: NA
j_gene: TRBJ2-3
CDR3nt: TGTGCCAGCAGCCGGGACTTCACAGATACGCAGTATTTT
CDR3aa: CASSRDFTDTQYF

v_gene: TRBV6-6
abundance: NA
d_gene: NA
j_gene: TRBJ2-5
CDR3nt: TGTGCCAGCAGTTGGAACAGGGAAGAGACCCAGTACTTC
CDR3aa: CASSWNREETQYF

v_gene: TRBV9
abundance: few
d_gene: NA
j_gene: TRBJ2-1
CDR3nt: TGTGCCAGCAGCGCTGACTCGTACAATGAGCAGTTCTTC
CDR3aa: CASSADSYNEQFF

v_gene: TRBV4-2
abundance: NA
d_gene: NA
j_gene: TRBJ2-3
CDR3nt: TGTGCCAGCAGCCAACAAACCGGGACGTCAGCCACAGATACGCAGTATTTT
CDR3aa: CASSQQTGTSATDTQYF

v_gene: TRBV7-9
abundance: NA
d_gene: NA
j_gene: TRBJ2-3
CDR3nt: TGTGCCAGCAGCCGCCCGACGGGGGACACAGATACGCAGTATTTT
CDR3aa: CASSRPTGDTDTQYF

v_gene: TRBV5-4
abundance: NA
d_gene: NA
j_gene: TRBJ1-1
CDR3nt: TGTGCCAGCAGCTTACGCAGGGTGGGGACTGAAGCTTTCTTT
CDR3aa: CASSLRRVGTEAFF

v_gene: TRBV5-5
abundance: NA
d_gene: NA
j_gene: TRBJ2-5
CDR3nt: TGTGCCAGCAACCCTCCCTGGAGGGAGACCCAGTACTTC
CDR3aa: CASNPPWRETQYF

v_gene: TRBV6-6
abundance: NA
d_gene: NA
j_gene: TRBJ1-1
CDR3nt: TGTGCCAGCAGTCCACAGGGTGGTTTCACTGAAGCTTTCTTT
CDR3aa: CASSPQGGFTEAFF

v_gene: TRBV6-6
abundance: NA
d_gene: NA
j_gene: TRBJ2-3
CDR3nt: TGTGCCAGCAGTTTAACAGATACGCAGTATTTT
CDR3aa: CASSLTDTQYF

v_gene: TRBV30
abundance: NA
d_gene: NA
j_gene: TRBJ1-1
CDR3nt: TGTGCCTGGAGGGCTGGGGGCACTGAAGCTTTCTTT
CDR3aa: CAWRAGGTEAFF

v_gene: TRBV10-3
abundance: NA
d_gene: NA
j_gene: TRBJ2-3
CDR3nt: TGTGCCATCAGTGGCAGGACAGATACGCAGTATTTT
CDR3aa: CAISGRTDTQYF

v_gene: TRBV5-8
abundance: NA
d_gene: NA
j_gene: TRBJ1-5
CDR3nt: TGTGCCAGCAGCTTTCAGGGTGTACGCAATCAGCCCCAGCATTTT
CDR3aa: CASSFQGVRNQPQHF

v_gene: TRBV10-3
abundance: NA
d_gene: TRBD2
j_gene: TRBJ2-5
CDR3nt: TGTGCCATCAGTGAGTCGGGCGGGGGGCGAGAGCAGTACTTC
CDR3aa: CAISESGGGREQYF

v_gene: TRBV2
abundance: NA
d_gene: NA
j_gene: TRBJ1-1
CDR3nt: TGTGCCAGCAGGGGACAAAAGAACACTGAAGCTTTCTTT
CDR3aa: CASRGQKNTEAFF

v_gene: TRBV5-1
abundance: NA
d_gene: TRBD2
j_gene: TRBJ2-3
CDR3nt: TGCGCCAGCAGCTTTAGCGGGGGTAGCACAGATACGCAGTATTTT
CDR3aa: CASSFSGGSTDTQYF

v_gene: TRBV9
abundance: NA
d_gene: NA
j_gene: TRBJ1-2
CDR3nt: TGTGCCAGCAGCGTAGCGGGGGTGGCTGGTTATGGCTACACCTTC
CDR3aa: CASSVAGVAGYGYTF

v_gene: TRBV30
abundance: few
d_gene: TRBD1
j_gene: TRBJ1-1
CDR3nt: TGTGCCTGGGAACTAACAGGGGGCGCAGCTTTCTTT
CDR3aa: CAWELTGGAAFF

v_gene: TRBV30
abundance: NA
d_gene: NA
j_gene: TRBJ2-5
CDR3nt: TGTGCCTGGACCTCGGGTGAAGAGACCCAGTACTTC
CDR3aa: CAWTSGEETQYF

v_gene: TRBV10-3
abundance: NA
d_gene: NA
j_gene: TRBJ2-7
CDR3nt: TGTGCCATCAGGGGCAACCAGGGTACCTACGAGCAGTACTTC
CDR3aa: CAIRGNQGTYEQYF

v_gene: TRBV5-1
abundance: NA
d_gene: TRBD2
j_gene: TRBJ2-3
CDR3nt: TGCGCCAGCAGCCCCCGGTTGGCTAGCGGGGGGGCCGACTTCCCAGATACGCAGTATTTT
CDR3aa: CASSPRLASGGADFPDTQYF

v_gene: TRBV6-6
abundance: NA
d_gene: NA
j_gene: TRBJ2-7
CDR3nt: TGTGCCAGCTCGGGACTGGGACCCTACGAGCAGTACTTC
CDR3aa: CASSGLGPYEQYF

v_gene: TRBV28
abundance: NA
d_gene: TRBD1
j_gene: TRBJ2-3
CDR3nt: TGTGCCAGCAGTTCGTCCGGGACAGGCAGAGATACGCAGTATTTT
CDR3aa: CASSSSGTGRDTQYF

v_gene: TRBV6-1
abundance: NA
d_gene: TRBD1
j_gene: TRBJ2-7
CDR3nt: TGTGCCAGCAGCCCGACAGGGGCGTCCTACGAGCAGTACTTC
CDR3aa: CASSPTGASYEQYF

v_gene: TRBV5-1
abundance: once
d_gene: NA
j_gene: TRBJ1-3
CDR3nt: TGCGCCAGCAGCGCTCAGGGGAAACTCGGCGGAAACACCATATATTTT
CDR3aa: CASSAQGKLGGNTIYF

v_gene: TRBV11-3
abundance: once
d_gene: NA
j_gene: TRBJ1-1
CDR3nt: TGTGCCAGCAGCTTAACTGTGGGCACTGAAGCTTTCTTT
CDR3aa: CASSLTVGTEAFF

v_gene: TRBV5-1
abundance: NA
d_gene: TRBD2
j_gene: TRBJ2-5
CDR3nt: TGCGCCAGCAGCTTGGCGGGGGGGCCGGAGACCCAGTACTTC
CDR3aa: CASSLAGGPETQYF

v_gene: TRBV6-1
abundance: NA
d_gene: NA
j_gene: TRBJ1-6
CDR3nt: TGTGCCAGCGGAAGGGCAGGGAGTAATTCACCCCTCCACTTT
CDR3aa: CASGRAGSNSPLHF

v_gene: TRBV7-3
abundance: NA
d_gene: NA
j_gene: TRBJ1-1
CDR3nt: TGTGCCAGCAGCTTTGAGGGTAGGAACACTGAAGCTTTCTTT
CDR3aa: CASSFEGRNTEAFF

v_gene: TRBV5-8
abundance: NA
d_gene: TRBD1
j_gene: TRBJ2-5
CDR3nt: TGTGCCAGCAGCTCGGACAGGGGGCTAAGAGAGACCCAGTACTTC
CDR3aa: CASSSDRGLRETQYF

v_gene: TRBV19
abundance: NA
d_gene: TRBD1
j_gene: TRBJ2-7
CDR3nt: TGTGCCAGTAGTGCGTCCGGGACAGGTAGCTACGAGCAGTACTTC
CDR3aa: CASSASGTGSYEQYF

v_gene: TRBV7-2
abundance: NA
d_gene: NA
j_gene: TRBJ1-5
CDR3nt: TGTGCCAGCAGCTTCCGACTGGATAATAGCAATCAGCCCCAGCATTTT
CDR3aa: CASSFRLDNSNQPQHF

v_gene: TRBV6-6
abundance: NA
d_gene: TRBD1
j_gene: TRBJ1-5
CDR3nt: TGTGCCAGCAGTCCCGCAACAGGGGGCGCGGGTCAGCCCCAGCATTTT
CDR3aa: CASSPATGGAGQPQHF

v_gene: TRBV2
abundance: once
d_gene: NA
j_gene: TRBJ1-2
CDR3nt: TGTGCCAGCAACGAAGGGGGGGGGCCCCTCTATGGCTACACCTTC
CDR3aa: CASNEGGGPLYGYTF

v_gene: TRBV27
abundance: NA
d_gene: NA
j_gene: TRBJ2-1
CDR3nt: TGTGCCAGCAGTCCCCGACAGTACAATGAGCAGTTCTTC
CDR3aa: CASSPRQYNEQFF

v_gene: TRBV28
abundance: NA
d_gene: NA
j_gene: TRBJ2-6
CDR3nt: TGTGCCAGCAGTTTATTCGGATCCTTTTCTGGGGCCAACGTCCTGACTTTC
CDR3aa: CASSLFGSFSGANVLTF

v_gene: TRBV2
abundance: NA
d_gene: TRBD1
j_gene: TRBJ2-3
CDR3nt: TGTGCCAGCAGTAACGGGGACAGGGCTGTAGATACGCAGTATTTT
CDR3aa: CASSNGDRAVDTQYF

v_gene: TRBV9
abundance: NA
d_gene: NA
j_gene: TRBJ1-3
CDR3nt: TGTGCCAGCAGCGTAGACAGGGGAAACACCATATATTTT
CDR3aa: CASSVDRGNTIYF

v_gene: TRBV5-1
abundance: NA
d_gene: NA
j_gene: TRBJ1-5
CDR3nt: TGCGCCAGCAGCCCTTCGTGGAATAGCAATCAGCCCCAGCATTTT
CDR3aa: CASSPSWNSNQPQHF

v_gene: TRBV30
abundance: NA
d_gene: NA
j_gene: TRBJ1-2
CDR3nt: TGTGCCTGGAGTCAGGGGAGTCGAAACTATGGCTACACCTTC
CDR3aa: CAWSQGSRNYGYTF

v_gene: TRBV12-5
abundance: NA
d_gene: NA
j_gene: TRBJ2-4
CDR3nt: TGTGCTAGTGCAAGAGCAGGGTTGTCTAACATTCAGTACTTC
CDR3aa: CASARAGLSNIQYF

v_gene: TRBV9
abundance: few
d_gene: NA
j_gene: TRBJ1-1
CDR3nt: TGTGCCAGCAGCGTAGTTTTCCAGATGAACACTGAAGCTTTCTTT
CDR3aa: CASSVVFQMNTEAFF

v_gene: TRBV27
abundance: NA
d_gene: TRBD1
j_gene: TRBJ1-1
CDR3nt: TGTGCCAGCAGTTTACTCGGGACAGGGGGCGTAACTGAAGCTTTCTTT
CDR3aa: CASSLLGTGGVTEAFF

v_gene: TRBV5-6
abundance: NA
d_gene: NA
j_gene: TRBJ1-2
CDR3nt: TGTGCCAGCAGCTTGAACGATTTAGGGGCTTTTTCTGGCTACACCTTC
CDR3aa: CASSLNDLGAFSGYTF

v_gene: TRBV7-2
abundance: NA
d_gene: NA
j_gene: TRBJ1-5
CDR3nt: TGTGCCAGCAGCTTAGCAAGGCAGGGAAATCAGCCCCAGCATTTT
CDR3aa: CASSLARQGNQPQHF

v_gene: TRBV29-1
abundance: NA
d_gene: NA
j_gene: TRBJ1-2
CDR3nt: TGCAGCGTTGAAGATCCCGGGACAAGGACTAACTATGGCTACACCTTC
CDR3aa: CSVEDPGTRTNYGYTF